Following are 11 T cell receptor beta chains from one sample sequenced in a study of radiotherapy plus CTLA-4 blockade in lung cancer. Data came from immunoSEQ multiplex PCR; TCRdb stores just in-frame clones and leaves some out. The sample yields over 35,000 clones, approximately 71% seen once. This specimen was peripheral blood, taken from a patient treated with radiotherapy plus ipilimumab. These TCRs come from a human donor with non-small cell lung cancer whose response to radiotherapy plus ipilimumab could not be evaluated.

DNA of the CDR3: TGTGCCAGTACCCGAACGGACAGCCAGCCTTATGGCTACACCTTC. Translated, it gives CASTRTDSQPYGYTF. This rearrangement joins TRBV19 to TRBJ1-2, with D possibly being TRBD1 (6 bases). Trimming pared 7 bases from V and 5 bases from J, leaving 20 bases between. Germline V gene data show CDR1 as LNHDA and CDR2 as SQIVND (reference sequence). CDR3 length equals 15 residues.

V usage is TRBV7-8 and J usage is TRBJ2-7, with TRBD1 matching over 10 bases. The CDR3 runs 16 residues. Per the germline V gene, CDR1 is SGHVS and CDR2 is FQNEAQ. V was pared by 6 bases and J by 2 bases, with 10 bases of the junction left unmatched. The CDR3 sequence: CASSPLGTGATYEQYF. DNA for the CDR3: TGTGCCAGCAGTCCCCTAGGGACAGGGGCTACCTACGAGCAGTACTTC.

In nucleotides, the CDR3 is TGTGCCAGCACCATCCCAGACTCAGCCAGGGGGCTCTATGGCTACACCTTC. The encoded protein is CASTIPDSARGLYGYTF. The chain carries TRBV9 and TRBJ1-2; 8 bases line up with TRBD1. Germline CDR1 reads SGDLS; CDR2 reads YYNGEE. The length of the CDR3 is 17 residues. Losses at the gene ends were 6 bases for V and 4 bases for J; bases not matched to a gene: 17.

CDR3 nucleotides: TGTGCCAGCTCACCACTATTGGCGACTAGCATCTACGAGCAGTACTTC. The encoded protein is CASSPLLATSIYEQYF. This chain joins TRBV18 and TRBJ2-7, with TRBD2 matching over 7 bases. CDR1 and CDR2 (germline): KGHSH, LQKENI. Unmatched junction bases numbered 9, after V lost 1 base and J lost 3 bases. This CDR3 comprises 16 residues. The whole variable domain, filled in from reference TRBV18 and TRBJ2-7, reads NAGVMQNPRHLVRRRGQEARLRCSPMKGHSHVYWYRQLPEEGLKFMVYLQKENIIDESGMPKERFSAEFPKEGPSILRIQQVVRGDSAAYFCASSPLLATSIYEQYFGPGTRLTVT.

The chain is built from TRBV27 and TRBJ2-2; TRBD2 matches 8 bases. The CDR3 extends over 14 amino acids. With 8 bases clipped from V and 4 bases from J, the junction kept 6 bases outside the gene matches. Germline V gives CDR1 MNHEY, CDR2 SMNVEV (reference sequence). CDR3 coding DNA: TGTGCCAGCTTCGGGAGGGTGGGCACCGGGGAGCTGTTTTTT. It is translated as CASFGRVGTGELFF.

This chain links TRBV9 with TRBJ2-5; weak D call: TRBD2 (6 bases). The V gene's germline CDR1 is SGDLS and CDR2 YYNGEE. Trimming cost V 1 base and J 5 bases, with 15 bases left between them. The CDR3 loop spans 15 amino acids. The CDR3 DNA follows: TGTGCCAGCAGCGTAATGGCGGGGCTTAGCGAGACCCAGTACTTC. Translating it yields CASSVMAGLSETQYF.

The V call is TRBV29-1, the J call TRBJ1-4; D unresolved. V was pared by 4 bases and J by 7 bases, with 16 bases between. The germline V gene has CDR1 SQVTM and CDR2 ANQGSEA. The CDR3 loop spans 14 amino acids. CDR3 DNA sequence: TGCAGCGTTGCGGGGATGGAGGGAAGTGAAAAACTGTTTTTT. Its translation is CSVAGMEGSEKLFF.

V and J are TRBV7-9 and TRBJ2-7, with 9 positions matching TRBD1. V gave up 10 bases and J gave up 4 bases; unmatched junction bases: 17. The CDR3 spans 16 residues. Germline V gene sequence: CDR1 SEHNR, CDR2 FQNEAQ (reference sequence). CDR3 coding DNA: TGTGCCACCCTTCTTCAAAATACCGGGACAGGGTACGAGCAGTACTTC. Translation gives CATLLQNTGTGYEQYF.

The chain is built from TRBV23-1 and TRBJ1-6; maybe TRBD1 (5 bases). TRBV23-1 is an ORF, with its function uncertain. Trimming took off 4 bases at V and 10 bases at J, with 14 bases between the two ends. CDR3 length: 14 residues. This CDR3 reads CASSRSTDGSPLHF. CDR3 nucleotide sequence: TGCGCCAGCAGTCGGTCGACAGACGGATCACCCCTCCACTTT.

This clone appeared once. This chain joins TRBV7-8 and TRBJ1-2; D remains ambiguous. This CDR3 comprises 15 residues. Per the germline V gene, CDR1 is SGHVS and CDR2 is FQNEAQ. Trimming left V 1 base short and J 8 bases short, with 17 bases between. The CDR3 is CASSLVLGTVSGYTF. In DNA, the CDR3 is TGTGCCAGCAGCTTAGTGTTGGGCACGGTGAGCGGCTACACCTTC.

The J gene is TRBJ2-5, the V gene TRBV5-8, with a possible D match to TRBD1 (6 bases). With 1 base removed from V and 4 bases from J, the gap between germline ends came to 17 bases. CDR1 SGHTS and CDR2 YDEGEE come from the germline V gene. The CDR3 covers 16 residues. In DNA form, the CDR3 reads TGTGCCAGCAGCTTGTCAGGGGCACGTTCGCTAGAGACCCAGTACTTC. Its protein product is CASSLSGARSLETQYF. Based on the CDR3 plus reference TRBV5-8 and TRBJ2-5, the full variable domain is EAGVTQSPTHLIKTRGQQATLRCSPISGHTSVYWYQQALGLGLQFLLWYDEGEERNRGNFPPRFSGRQFPNYSSELNVNALELEDSALYLCASSLSGARSLETQYFGPGTRLLVL.